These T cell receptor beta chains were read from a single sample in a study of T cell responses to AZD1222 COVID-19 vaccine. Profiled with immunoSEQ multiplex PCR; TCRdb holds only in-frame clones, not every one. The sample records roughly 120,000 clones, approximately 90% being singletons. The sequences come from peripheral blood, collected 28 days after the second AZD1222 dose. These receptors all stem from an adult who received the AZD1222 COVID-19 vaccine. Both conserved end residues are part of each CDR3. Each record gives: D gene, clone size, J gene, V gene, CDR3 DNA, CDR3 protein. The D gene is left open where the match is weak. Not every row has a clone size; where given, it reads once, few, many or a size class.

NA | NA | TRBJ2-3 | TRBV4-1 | TGCGCCAGCAGCCAAAGTGGAGCGTTCGCAGATACGCAGTATTTT | CASSQSGAFADTQYF
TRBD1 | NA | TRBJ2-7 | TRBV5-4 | TGTGCCAGCAGCTTGGAAACAGGGGGCTACGAGCAGTACTTC | CASSLETGGYEQYF
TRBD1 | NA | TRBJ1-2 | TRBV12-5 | TGTGCTAGTGGTGAGACGGACAGGGGTTTCTATGGCTACACCTTC | CASGETDRGFYGYTF
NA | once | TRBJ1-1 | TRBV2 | TGTGCCAGCAGTCTACGACAGGAAAACACTGAAGCTTTCTTT | CASSLRQENTEAFF
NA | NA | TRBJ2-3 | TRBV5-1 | TGCGCCAGCAGCCTAAGCGGGAGCACAGATACGCAGTATTTT | CASSLSGSTDTQYF
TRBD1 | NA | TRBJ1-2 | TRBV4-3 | TGCGCCAGCAGCCAAGACGGGACAGGGGGTGGCTACACCTTC | CASSQDGTGGGYTF
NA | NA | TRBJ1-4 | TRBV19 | TGTGCCAGTAGTCTCCTCGGGGATGCTAATGAAAAACTGTTTTTT | CASSLLGDANEKLFF
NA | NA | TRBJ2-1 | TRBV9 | TGTGCCAGCAGCGTGAGTTCGGGCAATGAGCAGTTCTTC | CASSVSSGNEQFF
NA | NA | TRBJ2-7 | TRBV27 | TGTGCCAGCAAGCACGGGAGTAGTTACGAGCAGTACTTC | CASKHGSSYEQYF
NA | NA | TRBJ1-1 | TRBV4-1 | TGCGCCAGCAGCCAAGGGACCTTTAGGACTGAAGCTTTCTTT | CASSQGTFRTEAFF
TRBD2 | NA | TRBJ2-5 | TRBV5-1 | TGCGCCAGCACCCGAGGTACTAGCGGGCAAGAGACCCAGTACTTC | CASTRGTSGQETQYF
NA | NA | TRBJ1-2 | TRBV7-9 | TGTGCCAGCCCCGTATCAGGGAACTATGGCTACACCTTC | CASPVSGNYGYTF
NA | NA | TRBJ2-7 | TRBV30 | TGTGCCTGGAGTAAGACAATCTCCTACGAGCAGTACTTC | CAWSKTISYEQYF
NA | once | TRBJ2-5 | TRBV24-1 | TGTGCCACCTCTAACTACGGGGGCGGCGAGACCCAGTACTTC | CATSNYGGGETQYF
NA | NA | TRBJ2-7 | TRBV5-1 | TGCGCCAGCAGCGGAGCCTACGAGCAGTACTTC | CASSGAYEQYF
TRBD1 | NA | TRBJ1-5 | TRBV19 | TGTGCCAGTAGTACTACAGGGGGACAGCCCCAGCATTTT | CASSTTGGQPQHF
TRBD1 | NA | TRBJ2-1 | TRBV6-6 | TGTGCCAGCAGTCAGACAGGGTCGATTGGGTCCTACAATGAGCAGTTCTTC | CASSQTGSIGSYNEQFF
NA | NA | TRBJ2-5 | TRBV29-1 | TGCAGCGTAAGCCAGGGAGTAGGAGAGACCCAGTACTTC | CSVSQGVGETQYF
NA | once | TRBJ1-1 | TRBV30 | TGTGCCTGGAGTGTACTGGGTGGGATAGCTTTCTTT | CAWSVLGGIAFF
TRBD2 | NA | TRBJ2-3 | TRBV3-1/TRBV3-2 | TGTGCCAGCAGCCCTAGCGGGACAAGCACAGATACGCAGTATTTT | CASSPSGTSTDTQYF
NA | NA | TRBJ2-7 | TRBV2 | TGTGCCAGCAAGGCCCGAGGACAGTCCTACGAGCAGTACTTC | CASKARGQSYEQYF
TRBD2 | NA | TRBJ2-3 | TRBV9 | TGTGCCAGCAGCGTAGATAGGACTAGCGGGAGAGGCGGGGCGTCAGATACGCAGTATTTT | CASSVDRTSGRGGASDTQYF
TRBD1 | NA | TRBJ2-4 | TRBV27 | TGTGCCAGCAGAACAGGGGATGGGGGATTGGTTCAGTACTTC | CASRTGDGGLVQYF
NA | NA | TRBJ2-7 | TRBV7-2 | TGTGCCAGCAGCCCGGGGATTGTCTACGAGCAGTACTTC | CASSPGIVYEQYF
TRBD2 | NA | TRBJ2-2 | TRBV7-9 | TGTGCCAGCAGCTTAGGCACTAGCGGGGGACGGGAGCTGTTTTTT | CASSLGTSGGRELFF
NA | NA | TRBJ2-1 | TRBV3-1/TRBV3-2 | TGTGCCACCCAATTGAGGGGGGGGGAAAGTGTGCAGTTCTTC | CATQLRGGESVQFF
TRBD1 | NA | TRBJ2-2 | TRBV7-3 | TGTGCCAGCAGAGACAGGGGGAGCACCGGGGAGCTGTTTTTT | CASRDRGSTGELFF
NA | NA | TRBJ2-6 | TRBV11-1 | TGTGCCAGCAGTACCAGAATCTCCTCTGGGGCCAACGTCCTGACTTTC | CASSTRISSGANVLTF
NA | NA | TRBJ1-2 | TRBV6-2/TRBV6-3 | TGTGCCAGCAGCCCAGCGGGGTACTATGGCTACACCTTC | CASSPAGYYGYTF
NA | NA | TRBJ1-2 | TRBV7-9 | TGTGCCAGCAGCCCGGGGGTAAACTATGGCTACACCTTC | CASSPGVNYGYTF